The clone carrying this TCR beta chain appeared many times. No antigen is known for it. This entry is derived from a study of identical twins. Findings and caveats of the study: Rather than following the same donors, the conclusions depended on cross-sectional statistical analysis. Abundant beta clonotypes from cord blood bore fewer insertions; memory repertoires lacked this pattern.

Via MiXCR, TCRdb re-called the 5' RACE reads, giving one row per CDR3 protein. The sample lists around 690,000 distinct CDR3 sequences; 21% were seen once. This sample was also put to use in a study of T cells expressing NK-cell markers. That study reports: Top CD8+ clonotypes included the dominant CD3+CD56+NKG2C+ clonotypes in 5 or 6 donors. These clonotypes also led the CD3+CD56-NKG2C+ fraction in a handful of donors.

The sequence derives from a woman younger than 30 in good health. Specimen: PBMCs.

In nucleotides, the CDR3 is TGTGCCAGCAGAAAAACAGGTTTCTATGGCTACACCTTC. Amino acids: CASRKTGFYGYTF. The genes are TRBV6-6 and TRBJ1-2, with D maybe TRBD1 (5 bases). V shed 6 bases and J shed 4 bases, with 12 bases lying between them. From germline, CDR1 is MNHNY and CDR2 SVGAGI (reference sequence). The CDR3 spans 13 residues.